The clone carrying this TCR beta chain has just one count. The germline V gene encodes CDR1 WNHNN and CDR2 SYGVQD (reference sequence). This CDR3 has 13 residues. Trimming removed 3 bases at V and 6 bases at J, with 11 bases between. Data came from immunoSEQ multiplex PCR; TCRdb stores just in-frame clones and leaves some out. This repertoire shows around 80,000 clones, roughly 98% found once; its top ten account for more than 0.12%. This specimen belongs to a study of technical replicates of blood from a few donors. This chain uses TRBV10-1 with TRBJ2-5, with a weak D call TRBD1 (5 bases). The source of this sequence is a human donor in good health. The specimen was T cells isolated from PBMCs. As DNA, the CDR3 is TGCGCCAGCAGTGACAGGGCGAGACAGACCCAGTACTTC. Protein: CASSDRARQTQYF.